One and the same sample provided the 32 T cell receptor beta chains below, sequenced in a study of cytomegalovirus exposure and HLA in healthy donors listed by TCRdb under 2017. Receptor libraries were prepared by the immunoSEQ multiplex PCR assay. For the multiplex PCR, a mixture combining 60 forward primers for TCR Vbeta segments and 13 reverse primers for TCR Jbeta segments was used. Here the immuneACCESS table is served through TCRdb, limited to in-frame sequences with V and J called. Missing clones are a known gap in these copies; in checked studies unresolved V genes cover under half, and the rest lacks a known reason. The sample yields over 100,000 clones; approximately 87% were counted once. More than 4% of the sample is held by the ten biggest clonotypes. The sample was PBMCs. These receptors were taken from a woman in her twenties or thirties in good health and CMV-seronegative.

CDR3 DNA sequence: TGTGCCAGCAGCACTAGACAGGGCGCTGCCGTTCCGGAGGAGCTGTTTTTT. Amino acid sequence: CASSTRQGAAVPEELFF. The rearrangement uses TRBV7-9 and TRBJ2-2, with 7 bases lining up with TRBD1. Per the germline V gene, CDR1 is SEHNR and CDR2 is FQNEAQ (reference sequence). J was trimmed by 10 bases and V by 5 bases; bases with no gene match: 19. The length of the CDR3 is 17 residues.

This rearrangement joins TRBV19 to TRBJ2-7; 8 bases are a match to TRBD1. With V trimmed by 9 bases and J by 7 bases, 8 bases remained unmatched. CDR1 and CDR2 from the germline V gene are LNHDA and SQIVND (reference sequence). This CDR3 region has 12 residues. The CDR3 spells CASSPGQVEQYF. The CDR3 DNA follows: TGTGCCAGCTCCCCGGGACAGGTTGAGCAGTACTTC.

The chain recombines TRBV2 with TRBJ2-1; TRBD1 matches 9 bases. After removal of 5 bases from V and 7 bases from J, the junction contained 6 bases not matched to a gene. The CDR3 length is 14 residues. Germline CDR1 and CDR2: SNHLY and FYNNEI. For the CDR3, the DNA is TGTGCCAGCAGTACCGGGACAGGGAGAAATGAGCAGTTCTTC. This translates into CASSTGTGRNEQFF.

The CDR3 DNA reads TGCGCCAGCAGCTTGGTGGGGACTCACACCGGGGAGCTGTTTTTT. This codes for CASSLVGTHTGELFF. The chain carries TRBV5-1 and TRBJ2-2; maybe TRBD2 (6 bases). Per germline, CDR1 SGHRS and CDR2 YFSETQ. This CDR3 spans 15 amino acids. V was clipped by 0 bases and J by 3 bases, with 9 bases between them.

This chain links TRBV25-1 with TRBJ2-1, with 8 bases fitting TRBD1. Germline values: CDR1 MGHDK, CDR2 SYGVNS. The ends lost 1 base at V and 0 bases at J; junction bases unmatched: 8. This CDR3 is built from 18 residues. The CDR3 coding sequence is TGTGCCAGCAGTGAATCTATTGGGACAGGCCGCTCCTACAATGAGCAGTTCTTC. It translates to CASSESIGTGRSYNEQFF.

This rearrangement joins TRBV4-3 to TRBJ2-3; 9 bases line up with TRBD1. V lost 1 base and J lost 2; bases outside the gene matches: 16. The CDR3 is 20 amino acids. CDR1 and CDR2 from the germline V gene are LGHNA and YSLEER. CDR3 protein: CASSQAGKMGQGLFTDTQYF. The CDR3 DNA reads TGCGCCAGCAGCCAAGCGGGGAAAATGGGACAGGGCCTCTTCACAGATACGCAGTATTTT.

This clone has a single count. The V call is TRBV28, the J call TRBJ1-2; 10 bases are shared with TRBD1. Germline V gene data show CDR1 as MDHEN and CDR2 as SYDVKM. J gave up 5 bases and V 6 bases, and 6 bases lay outside the gene matches. The CDR3 is 14 amino acids. The chain's CDR3 is CASSRGGQGYGYTF. CDR3 nucleotide sequence: TGTGCCAGCAGCCGGGGGGGACAGGGGTATGGCTACACCTTC.

The rearrangement joins TRBV5-1 to TRBJ2-3; 14 nucleotides align to TRBD2. Germline V CDR1 and CDR2: SGHRS, YFSETQ. Trimming took 3 bases from V and 4 from J; bases not matched to a gene: 4. This CDR3 has 16 amino acids. The CDR3 DNA sequence: TGCGCCAGCAGCTCAGGGACTAGCGGGGGACCAGATACGCAGTATTTT. Translating it yields CASSSGTSGGPDTQYF.

The chain couples TRBV5-6 to TRBJ2-1; 9 bases fit TRBD2. V lost 0 bases and J lost 6; bases outside the gene matches: 7. There are 16 residues in the CDR3. Germline V gene data show CDR1 as SGHDT and CDR2 as YYEEEE. CDR3 sequence reads: CASSLGFSGGVNEQFF. The CDR3 DNA sequence: TGTGCCAGCAGCTTGGGTTTTAGCGGGGGTGTCAATGAGCAGTTCTTC.

This rearrangement joins TRBV5-1 to TRBJ1-4; 7 bases fit TRBD1. This CDR3 has 14 residues. Per the germline V gene, CDR1 is SGHRS and CDR2 is YFSETQ. Trimming took 4 bases from V and 5 from J; bases not matched to a gene: 5. CDR3 bases: TGCGCCAGCAGCCCAGGGGGGACGAATGAAAAACTGTTTTTT. Its protein is CASSPGGTNEKLFF.

The J gene is TRBJ2-7, the V gene TRBV5-4, with TRBD1 matching 7 bases. The trim removed 3 bases at V and 5 bases at J, leaving 2 bases unmatched. Germline values: CDR1 SGHNT, CDR2 YYREEE (reference sequence). The length of the CDR3 is 12 residues. In DNA, the CDR3 is TGTGCCAGCAGCTCGGACAGGAACGAGCAGTACTTC. This sequence encodes CASSSDRNEQYF.

The chain is built from TRBV30 and TRBJ2-1; 7 bases fit TRBD2. The CDR3 totals 15 residues. Trimming at V came to 3 bases and at J to 4 bases, leaving 9 bases not matched to a gene. Germline assignment: CDR1 GTSNPN and CDR2 SVGIG (reference sequence). CDR3 nucleotides: TGTGCCTGGAGGTGGTTAGCTAGCGGATACAATGAGCAGTTCTTC. Encoded protein: CAWRWLASGYNEQFF.

V usage is TRBV19 and J usage is TRBJ2-7, with D possibly being TRBD2 (6 bases). The germline V gene has CDR1 LNHDA and CDR2 SQIVND (reference sequence). The CDR3 runs to 13 residues. Trimming removed 10 bases at V and 7 bases at J, with 20 bases between. CDR3 loop: CATSGLGREEQYF. CDR3 in DNA: TGTGCCACCTCGGGACTGGGGCGTGAGGAGCAGTACTTC.

This chain joins TRBV28 and TRBJ2-7, with 12 bases aligning to TRBD2. The CDR3 totals 15 residues. The trim removed 3 bases at V and 4 bases at J, leaving 4 bases unmatched. In germline, CDR1 is MDHEN, CDR2 SYDVKM. CDR3 residues: CASSFRLAGGYEQYF. The DNA of the CDR3 is TGTGCCAGCAGTTTTCGCCTAGCGGGGGGGTACGAGCAGTACTTC.

The V gene is TRBV11-1, the J gene TRBJ2-1, with TRBD2 as a possible D gene (6 bases). With 0 bases removed from V and 8 bases from J, the gap between germline ends came to 8 bases. The CDR3 has 13 amino acids. In germline, CDR1 is SGHAT, CDR2 FQDESV (reference sequence). CDR3 sequence: CASSLAGEDEQFF. DNA for the CDR3: TGTGCCAGCAGCTTAGCGGGGGAGGATGAGCAGTTCTTC. The full variable domain, with the rest looked up from reference TRBV11-1 and TRBJ2-1, is EAEVAQSPRYKITEKSQAVAFWCDPISGHATLYWYRQILGQGPELLVQFQDESVVDDSQLPKDRFSAERLKGVDSTLKIQPAELGDSAMYLCASSLAGEDEQFFGPGTRLTVL.

The rearrangement uses TRBV7-2 and TRBJ2-2, with TRBD2 identical over 7 bases. The CDR3 is 15 amino acids. CDR1 is SGHTA, CDR2 FQGNSA, per germline. Trimming cost V 3 bases and J 1 base; bases outside gene matches: 2. CDR3 region: CASSFQRGNTGELFF. For the CDR3, the DNA is TGTGCCAGCAGCTTCCAGCGGGGGAACACCGGGGAGCTGTTTTTT.

This chain connects TRBV6-5 to TRBJ1-2; 8 positions match TRBD1. V trimming: 0 bases; J trimming: 3 bases; junction bases outside the gene matches: 3. The CDR3 is made up of 15 amino acids. The germline gives CDR1 MNHEY, CDR2 SVGAGI. The CDR3 DNA follows: TGTGCCAGCAGTTACTCGTCAGGGGGCTACTATGGCTACACCTTC. It yields the protein CASSYSSGGYYGYTF.

The genes are TRBV2 and TRBJ1-3; 7 positions match TRBD1. Looked up from germline, CDR1 is SNHLY and CDR2 is FYNNEI. V was clipped by 9 bases and J by 0 bases; unmatched bases: 8. This CDR3 is built from 15 residues. The CDR3 DNA is TGTGCCAGGACCGGACAGGCTAGCTCTGGAAACACCATATATTTT. Encoded protein: CARTGQASSGNTIYF. The complete variable domain, with remaining parts taken from reference TRBV2 and TRBJ1-3, reads EPEVTQTPSHQVTQMGQEVILRCVPISNHLYFYWYRQILGQKVEFLVSFYNNEISEKSEIFDDQFSVERPDGSNFTLKIRSTKLEDSAMYFCARTGQASSGNTIYFGEGSWLTVV.

The CDR3 nucleotides read TGTGCCAGCATCCGGTGGGGAGTCGGCACCGGGGAGCTGTTTTTT. Translation: CASIRWGVGTGELFF. The chain employs TRBV5-6 and TRBJ2-2, with D possibly matching TRBD2 (5 bases). V was shortened by 6 bases and J by 4 bases, with 16 bases between the two germline ends. Germline V gives CDR1 SGHDT, CDR2 YYEEEE. This CDR3 has 15 amino acids. Supplemented by reference TRBV5-6 and TRBJ2-2, the full variable domain reads DAGVTQSPTHLIKTRGQQVTLRCSPKSGHDTVSWYQQALGQGPQFIFQYYEEEERQRGNFPDRFSGHQFPNYSSELNVNALLLGDSALYLCASIRWGVGTGELFFGEGSRLTVL.

The chain employs TRBV19 and TRBJ2-4; 11 bases fit TRBD2. V lost 3 bases and J lost 9; bases outside the gene matches: 16. Germline CDR1 LNHDA, CDR2 SQIVND (reference sequence). The CDR3 covers 18 residues. For the CDR3, the DNA is TGTGCCAGTAGTATGGGAGTCGGACTAGCGGGCAAAGGGGGCATTCAGTACTTC. This translates into CASSMGVGLAGKGGIQYF. Using reference TRBV19 and TRBJ2-4 for the parts outside the CDR3, the full variable domain is DGGITQSPKYLFRKEGQNVTLSCEQNLNHDAMYWYRQDPGQGLRLIYYSQIVNDFQKGDIAEGYSVSREKKESFPLTVTSAQKNPTAFYLCASSMGVGLAGKGGIQYFGAGTRLSVL.

The chain uses TRBV15 and TRBJ2-4; 9 bases line up with TRBD2. Germline-derived CDR1 and CDR2 are LNHNV and YYDKDF (reference sequence). V trimming: 0 bases; J trimming: 8 bases; junction bases outside the gene matches: 8. The CDR3 extends over 16 amino acids. The CDR3: CATSRESSGSRDIQYF. The CDR3 DNA sequence: TGTGCCACCAGCAGAGAAAGTAGCGGGAGTCGGGACATTCAGTACTTC.

V is TRBV27 and J is TRBJ1-2, with D possibly matching TRBD1 (6 bases). The CDR3 length is 15 residues. Trimming removed 3 bases at V and 4 bases at J, with 15 bases between. Germline V gives CDR1 MNHEY, CDR2 SMNVEV (reference sequence). CDR3 residues: CASSLRGGHFYGYTF. CDR3 DNA sequence: TGTGCCAGCAGTTTGAGGGGGGGCCATTTCTATGGCTACACCTTC.

This clone turned up a few times. This chain connects TRBV10-3 to TRBJ1-1; D gene ambiguous. The CDR3 is made up of 11 amino acids. Trimming pared 4 bases from V and 9 bases from J, leaving 9 bases between. Germline assignment: CDR1 ENHRY and CDR2 SYGVKD. CDR3 coding DNA: TGTGCCATCAGTGGGGAGCAGCAAGCTTTCTTT. Translating gives CAISGEQQAFF.

The chain employs TRBV21-1 and TRBJ1-1. TRBV21-1 is listed as a pseudogene. The CDR3 is 11 amino acids. CDR3 loop: CAGGGYREAFF. The CDR3 bases are TGTGCGGGGGGGGGATATCGTGAAGCTTTCTTT.

The chain employs TRBV4-2 and TRBJ2-3; TRBD2 matches 9 bases. With 0 bases clipped from V and 0 bases from J, the junction kept 4 bases outside the gene matches. CDR1 and CDR2 from the germline V gene are LGHNA and YNFKEQ. The CDR3 runs to 17 residues. The CDR3 is CASSQDSLAGSTDTQYF. CDR3 DNA: TGTGCCAGCAGCCAAGATTCCCTAGCGGGGAGCACAGATACGCAGTATTTT.

This chain uses TRBV7-9 with TRBJ2-3; D gene ambiguous. CDR1 SEHNR and CDR2 FQNEAQ come from the germline V gene (reference sequence). Trimming left V 7 bases short and J 0 bases short, with 8 bases between. The CDR3 extends over 13 amino acids. For the CDR3, the DNA is TGTGCCAGCAACTACCCAAGCACAGATACGCAGTATTTT. This encodes CASNYPSTDTQYF.

The J gene is TRBJ2-5, the V gene TRBV27; 12 positions match TRBD2. The germline V gene has CDR1 MNHEY and CDR2 SMNVEV (reference sequence). Losses at the gene ends were 8 bases for V and 4 bases for J; bases not matched to a gene: 8. This CDR3 region has 15 residues. CDR3 protein: CASLPSGRASETQYF. In nucleotides, the CDR3 is TGTGCCAGCCTTCCTAGCGGGAGGGCTTCAGAGACCCAGTACTTC.

On this clone: Other DNA sequences of this sample code for an identical CDR3. This CDR3 reads CASSLAGGEAFF. The CDR3, as DNA: TGTGCCAGCAGCTTGGCAGGGGGTGAAGCTTTCTTT. J is TRBJ1-1 and V is TRBV7-9; 7 bases are a match to TRBD1. CDR1 and CDR2 from the germline V gene are SEHNR and FQNEAQ (reference sequence). This CDR3 has 12 amino acids. The junction had 2 bases not matched to a gene; V was cut back by 3 bases and J by 7 bases.

This chain joins TRBV6-5 and TRBJ2-5; D gene unclear. CDR3 length: 14 amino acids. The germline CDR1 and CDR2 sequences are MNHEY and SVGAGI. The V gene lost 0 bases and the J gene lost 2 bases, with 7 bases spanning the gap. CDR3 sequence (DNA): TGTGCCAGCAGTTACTCGGCCCGTCAAGAGACCCAGTACTTC. The encoded protein is CASSYSARQETQYF.

The V call is TRBV10-3, the J call TRBJ2-3; a weak D match, TRBD2 (6 bases). The V gene lost 3 bases and the J gene lost 5 bases, with 12 bases spanning the gap. The V gene's germline CDR1 is ENHRY and CDR2 SYGVKD. This CDR3 region has 14 residues. The CDR3 region is CAISDGSVLDTQYF. The CDR3 coding sequence is TGTGCCATCAGTGACGGGAGCGTTCTAGATACGCAGTATTTT.

This rearrangement joins TRBV11-2 to TRBJ1-1, with TRBD1 matching 7 bases. Looked up from germline, CDR1 is SGHAT and CDR2 is FQNNGV. Trimming cost V 5 bases and J 4 bases; bases outside gene matches: 4. The CDR3 extends over 13 amino acids. This CDR3 is CASSQGTATEAFF. The DNA of the CDR3 is TGTGCCAGCAGCCAAGGGACAGCCACTGAAGCTTTCTTT.

The chain couples TRBV7-6 to TRBJ2-2, with TRBD1 matching over 8 bases. V dropped 5 bases and J dropped 5; count of bases not matched to a gene: 4. This CDR3 comprises 14 residues. Germline V gene lookup returns CDR1 SGHVS and CDR2 FNYEAQ. The CDR3 bases are TGTGCCAGCAGCGCATACAGGGGGACCGGGGAGCTGTTTTTT. This gives the protein CASSAYRGTGELFF.